This section outlines one T cell receptor (beta chain) sequence together with its context. The antigen remains unidentified. Sequence at one end of the junction differs from germline and may be a read error. The sample originates from a study of T-cell memory formation after mild COVID-19. Background on the study: Largely, TCR clusters stayed within a single donor. Whole-study results and caveats: Cross-reactive memory apparently joined, as some responding clones appeared in pre-infection memory. Of the contracting clones, CD4+ ones lay mainly in CM and EM, and CD8+ ones in EMRA.

This CDR3 comprises 14 residues. CDR1 and CDR2 (germline): MNHEY, SMNVEV (reference sequence). TCRdb re-derived calls from the 5' RACE reads in MiXCR, one entry per CDR3 protein. The sample shows 250,000 to 350,000 distinct CDR3 sequences, 15% to 20% of them seen only once. This clonotype was sampled from a man aged 18-30 years who had mild COVID-19 (a few samples of this study predate the infection). Cell type and time point are not known. Sequencing was performed on PBMCs or a T cell subset sorted from them (not recorded which). The rearrangement links TRBV27 to TRBJ2-2; no firm D call. The CDR3 region has the DNA TGTGCCAGCAGTTCCAGACCCTCCACCGTGGAGCTGTTTTTT. Amino acids: CASSSRPSTVELFF.